This T cell receptor (beta chain) comes out of a study of T-cell memory formation after mild COVID-19. Study-level background: TCR clusters were mostly donor specific.

The study's findings and limits: Contracting CD4+ clones sat mainly in CM and EM; CD8+ in EMRA.

There are a few counts of this clonotype. Its antigen is undetermined. TCRdb recomputed calls from the 5' RACE reads with MiXCR, one row per CDR3 protein. The table includes some 210,000 distinct CDR3 sequences, over 9.5% detected once. The source of this sequence is a man aged 18 to 30 who had mild COVID-19 (a few samples of this study predate the infection). Cell type and time point are not known. Sequenced material: PBMCs or a T cell subset sorted from them (not recorded which).

Here the CDR3 reads CASKEYGNTIYF. The CDR3 DNA follows: TGTGCCAGCAAGGAGTATGGAAACACCATATATTTT. V usage is TRBV6-2 or TRBV6-3 and J usage is TRBJ1-3; D gene ambiguous. The V end lost 7 bases, the J end lost 3 bases, and 7 bases lay between the germline ends. This CDR3 has 12 amino acids. Germline V gives CDR1 MNHEY, CDR2 SVGEGT.